This T cell receptor (beta chain) emerged from a study of identical twins. Study results and caveats: Excess low generation probability was seen in twin-shared out-of-frame alpha sequences. Insertion counts were lower in abundant cord blood beta clonotypes, a trend that memory repertoires did not show.

Healthy Caucasian individuals made up all the donors. Germline CDR1 reads SGHTA; CDR2 reads FQGNSA. V was cut by 2 bases and J by 2 bases, with 14 bases left in between. The CDR3 runs to 16 residues. A universal primer site came from template switching; cDNA carried unique molecular identifiers. TCRdb re-analysed the 5' RACE reads in MiXCR, keeping a single row per CDR3 protein. The profile shows 550,000 to 800,000 distinct CDR3 sequences, around 7.4% of them singletons. A remark on this clonotype: The antigen remains unidentified.

These data were also filed under a second study, of yellow fever vaccine responses in identical twins.

The sequenced sample consisted of PBMCs. The clonotype was recovered from a woman aged 18-29 years in good health. The chain employs TRBV7-2 and TRBJ2-3; D perhaps matches TRBD2 (6 bases). CDR3 loop: CASSLFAGFSTDTQYF. The CDR3 DNA reads as TGTGCCAGCAGCTTATTTGCGGGATTCTCCACAGATACGCAGTATTTT. The full variable domain, rest sourced from reference TRBV7-2 and TRBJ2-3, is GAGVSQSPSNKVTEKGKDVELRCDPISGHTALYWYRQSLGQGLEFLIYFQGNSAPDKSGLPSDRFSAERTGGSVSTLTIQRTQQEDSAVYLCASSLFAGFSTDTQYFGPGTRLTVL.